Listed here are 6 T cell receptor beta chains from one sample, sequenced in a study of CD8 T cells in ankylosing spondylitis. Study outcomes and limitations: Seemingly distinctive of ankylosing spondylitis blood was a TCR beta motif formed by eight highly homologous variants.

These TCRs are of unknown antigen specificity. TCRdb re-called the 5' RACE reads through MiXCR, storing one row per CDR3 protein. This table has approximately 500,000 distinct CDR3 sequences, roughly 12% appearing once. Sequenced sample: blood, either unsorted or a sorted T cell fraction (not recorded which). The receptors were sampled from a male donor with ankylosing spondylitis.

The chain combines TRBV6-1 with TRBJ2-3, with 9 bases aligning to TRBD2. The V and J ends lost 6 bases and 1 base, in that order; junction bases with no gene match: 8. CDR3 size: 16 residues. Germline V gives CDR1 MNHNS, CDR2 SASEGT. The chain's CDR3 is CASSLDWTSGTDTQYF. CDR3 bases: TGTGCCAGCAGCCTTGACTGGACTAGCGGCACAGATACGCAGTATTTT.

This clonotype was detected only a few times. DNA of the CDR3: TGCGCCAGCAGCTTGGGGATTACAGGGGGAAATGAAAAACTGTTTTTT. Its translation: CASSLGITGGNEKLFF. The chain has TRBV5-1 and TRBJ1-4; TRBD1 matches at 8 bases. The CDR3 contains 16 residues. Germline V CDR1 and CDR2: SGHRS, YFSETQ. The V gene end was trimmed by 0 bases and the J gene end by 5 bases; junction bases not matched to a gene: 6.

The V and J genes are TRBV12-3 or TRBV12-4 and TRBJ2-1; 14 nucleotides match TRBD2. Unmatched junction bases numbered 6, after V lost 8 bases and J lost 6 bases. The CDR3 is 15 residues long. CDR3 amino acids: CASGTSGRPGNEQFF. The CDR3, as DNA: TGTGCCAGCGGGACTAGCGGGAGACCCGGCAATGAGCAGTTCTTC.

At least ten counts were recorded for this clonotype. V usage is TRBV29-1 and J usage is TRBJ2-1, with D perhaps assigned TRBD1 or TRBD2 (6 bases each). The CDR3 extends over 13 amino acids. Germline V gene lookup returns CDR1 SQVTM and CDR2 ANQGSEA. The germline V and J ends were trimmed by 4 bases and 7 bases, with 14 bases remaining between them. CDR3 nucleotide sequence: TGCAGCGTTGTGGGGGGCATCTGGAATGAGCAGTTCTTC. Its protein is CSVVGGIWNEQFF.

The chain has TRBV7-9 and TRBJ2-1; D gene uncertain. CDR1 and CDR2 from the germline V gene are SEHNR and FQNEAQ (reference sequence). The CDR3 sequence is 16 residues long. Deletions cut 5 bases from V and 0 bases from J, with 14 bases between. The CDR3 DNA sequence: TGTGCCAGCAGCCCCGTCGTACTGGGCTCCTACAATGAGCAGTTCTTC. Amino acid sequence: CASSPVVLGSYNEQFF.

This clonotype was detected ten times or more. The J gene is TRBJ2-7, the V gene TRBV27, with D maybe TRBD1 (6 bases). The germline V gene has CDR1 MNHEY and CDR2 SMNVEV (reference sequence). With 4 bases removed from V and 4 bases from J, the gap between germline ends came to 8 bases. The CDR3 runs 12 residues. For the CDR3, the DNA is TGTGCCAGCAGTTCCAGGGGTTACGAGCAGTACTTC. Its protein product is CASSSRGYEQYF.